These T cell receptor beta chains were read from a single sample in a study of T cell repertoires in cytomegalovirus infection. One entry per CDR3 protein results from TCRdb running MiXCR on the reads. The sample has roughly 500,000 distinct CDR3 sequences, about 17% seen once. The specimen was CD8+ T cells from PBMCs. The receptors originated from a human donor in good health (CMV status not recorded). Some clones in this sample may be carry-over from other donors' samples. Each CDR3 is given with its conserved first and last residue. D genes are given only for firm matches. Only part of the rows carry a size: once, few, many, or a class if the clone is expanded.

TRBD2 TRBJ2-1 NA TRBV7-9 TGTGCCAGCTGGGGCGGGGGTTACAATGAGCAGTTCTTC CASWGGGYNEQFF
NA TRBJ2-3 NA TRBV6-1 TGTGCCAGCAGTGATAGAGTCGACGGATACGCAGATACGCAGTATTTT CASSDRVDGYADTQYF
NA TRBJ1-6 NA TRBV28 TGTGCCAGCACCCGAAGGAGGTATAATTCACCCCTCCACTTT CASTRRRYNSPLHF
TRBD1 TRBJ2-3 NA TRBV5-1 TGCGCCAGCAGCTTGGCCTATGATGGGACAGACACAGATACGCAGTATTTT CASSLAYDGTDTDTQYF
NA TRBJ1-6 few TRBV19 TGTGCCAGTAGTATCGGCGGAGGCAGAACCTTCTATAATTCACCCCTCCACTTT CASSIGGGRTFYNSPLHF
NA TRBJ2-7 many TRBV7-9 TGTGCCAGCAGCCCTCTTGTGGGTCCTACCCGACCCACTAACGACGAGCAGTACTTC CASSPLVGPTRPTNDEQYF
NA TRBJ1-2 few TRBV12-3/TRBV12-4 TGTGCCAGCAGTTTTTCCCTTACAGGCCTCTATGGCTACACCTTC CASSFSLTGLYGYTF
TRBD1 TRBJ1-5 NA TRBV5-1 TGCGCCAGCAGCCCGCGGGACAGGGAGGGAGGTCAGCCCCAGCATTTT CASSPRDREGGQPQHF
NA TRBJ2-7 few TRBV29-1 TGCAGCGTTGAAGTGACAGCCTACGAGCAGTACTTC CSVEVTAYEQYF
NA TRBJ2-2 few TRBV11-2 TGTGCCAGCAGCTTAGGCCCCCTCGGCACGAACACCGGGGAGCTGTTTTTT CASSLGPLGTNTGELFF
NA TRBJ1-4 NA TRBV7-9 TGTGCCAGCAGCTCCCCCGCTAATGAAAAACTGTTTTTT CASSSPANEKLFF
NA TRBJ2-1 many TRBV7-3 TGTGCCAGCAGCTTAACAGGGGAGCAGTTCTTC CASSLTGEQFF
NA TRBJ1-5 many TRBV28 TGTGCCAGCAGCATCGGCTACAATCAGCCCCAGCATTTT CASSIGYNQPQHF
NA TRBJ2-1 many TRBV29-1 TGCAGCGCCCCTGGAGGGGCTCACTACAATGAGCAGTTCTTC CSAPGGAHYNEQFF
NA TRBJ2-4 many TRBV7-8 TGTGCCAGCAGCTCCGTGATGTGGCCAGCCAAAAACATTCAGTACTTC CASSSVMWPAKNIQYF
NA TRBJ1-3 NA TRBV28 TGTGCCAGCAGTCCCCCCGGGAAGGGACTCTCTGGAAACACCATATATTTT CASSPPGKGLSGNTIYF
NA TRBJ1-4 NA TRBV4-1 TGCGCCAGCAGCCAATTTGGTCTTACCGAAAAACTGTTTTTT CASSQFGLTEKLFF